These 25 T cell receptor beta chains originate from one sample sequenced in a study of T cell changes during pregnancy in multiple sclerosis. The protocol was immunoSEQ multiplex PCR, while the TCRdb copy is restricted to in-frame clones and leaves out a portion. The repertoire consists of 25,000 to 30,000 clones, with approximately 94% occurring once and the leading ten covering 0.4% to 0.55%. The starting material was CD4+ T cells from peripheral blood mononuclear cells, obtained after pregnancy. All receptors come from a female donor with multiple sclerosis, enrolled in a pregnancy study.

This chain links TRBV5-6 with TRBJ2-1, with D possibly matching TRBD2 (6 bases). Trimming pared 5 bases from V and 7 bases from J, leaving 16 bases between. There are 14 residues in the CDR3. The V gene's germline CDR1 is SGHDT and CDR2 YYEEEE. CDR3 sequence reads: CASRLRGGRNEQFF. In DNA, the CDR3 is TGTGCCAGCAGGCTAAGGGGAGGCCGGAATGAGCAGTTCTTC.

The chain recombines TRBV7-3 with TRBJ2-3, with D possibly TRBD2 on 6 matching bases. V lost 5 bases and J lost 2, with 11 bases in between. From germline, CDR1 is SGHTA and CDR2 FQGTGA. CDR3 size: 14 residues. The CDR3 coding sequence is TGTGCCAGCAGCGAAACTAGCTTCACAGATACGCAGTATTTT. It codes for CASSETSFTDTQYF. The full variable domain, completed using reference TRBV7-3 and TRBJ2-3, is GAGVSQTPSNKVTEKGKYVELRCDPISGHTALYWYRQSLGQGPEFLIYFQGTGAADDSGLPNDRFFAVRPEGSVSTLKIQRTERGDSAVYLCASSETSFTDTQYFGPGTRLTVL.

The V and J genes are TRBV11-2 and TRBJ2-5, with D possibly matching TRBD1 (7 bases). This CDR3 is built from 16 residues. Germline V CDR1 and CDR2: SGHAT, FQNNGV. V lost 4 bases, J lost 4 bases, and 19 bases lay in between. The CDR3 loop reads CASSSPLRGERETQYF. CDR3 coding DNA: TGTGCCAGCAGCTCTCCCCTCAGGGGGGAGCGAGAGACCCAGTACTTC. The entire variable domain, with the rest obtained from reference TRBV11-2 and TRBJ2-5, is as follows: EAGVAQSPRYKIIEKRQSVAFWCNPISGHATLYWYQQILGQGPKLLIQFQNNGVVDDSQLPKDRFSAERLKGVDSTLKIQPAKLEDSAVYLCASSSPLRGERETQYFGPGTRLLVL.

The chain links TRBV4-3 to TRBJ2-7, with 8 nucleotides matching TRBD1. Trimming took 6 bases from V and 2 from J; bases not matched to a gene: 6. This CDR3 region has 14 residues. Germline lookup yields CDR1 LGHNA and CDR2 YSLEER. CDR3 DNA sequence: TGCGCCAGCAGGCGAGGACAGGGAGCCTACGAGCAGTACTTC. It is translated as CASRRGQGAYEQYF.

CDR3 coding DNA: TGTGCCAGCAGCCCGACAGGTCAAAGCAGCTATGGCTACACCTTC. This sequence encodes CASSPTGQSSYGYTF. The genes are TRBV5-8 and TRBJ1-2, with a possible D match to TRBD1 (6 bases). The CDR3 is 15 residues long. Germline loops: CDR1 SGHTS, CDR2 YDEGEE. Trimming removed 4 bases at V and 4 bases at J, with 17 bases between.

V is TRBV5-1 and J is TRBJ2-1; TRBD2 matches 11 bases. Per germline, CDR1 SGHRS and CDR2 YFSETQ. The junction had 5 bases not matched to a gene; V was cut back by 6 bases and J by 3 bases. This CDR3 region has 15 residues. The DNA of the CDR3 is TGCGCCAGCAACCGACTAGCGGGGTTCTACAATGAGCAGTTCTTC. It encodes CASNRLAGFYNEQFF.

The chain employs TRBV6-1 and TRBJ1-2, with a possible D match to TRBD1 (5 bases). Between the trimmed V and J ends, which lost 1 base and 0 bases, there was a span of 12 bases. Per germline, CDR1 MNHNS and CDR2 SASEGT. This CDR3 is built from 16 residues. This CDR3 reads CASSEEETATNYGYTF. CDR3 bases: TGTGCCAGCAGTGAAGAGGAGACAGCTACTAACTATGGCTACACCTTC.

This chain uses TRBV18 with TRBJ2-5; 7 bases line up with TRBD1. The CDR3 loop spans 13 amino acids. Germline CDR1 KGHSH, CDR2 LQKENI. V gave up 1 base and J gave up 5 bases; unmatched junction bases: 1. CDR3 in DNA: TGTGCCAGCTCACCACAGGGGGCCGAGACCCAGTACTTC. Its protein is CASSPQGAETQYF.

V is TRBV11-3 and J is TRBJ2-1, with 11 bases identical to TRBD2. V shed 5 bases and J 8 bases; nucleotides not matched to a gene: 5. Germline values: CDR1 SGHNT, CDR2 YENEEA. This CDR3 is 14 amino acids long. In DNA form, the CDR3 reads TGTGCCAGCAGCCGACTAGCGGGGCGTGATGAGCAGTTCTTC. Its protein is CASSRLAGRDEQFF.

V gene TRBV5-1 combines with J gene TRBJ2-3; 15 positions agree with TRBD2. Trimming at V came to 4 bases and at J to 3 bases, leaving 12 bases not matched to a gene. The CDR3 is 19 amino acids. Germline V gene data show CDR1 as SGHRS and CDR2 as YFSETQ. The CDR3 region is CASSVAGTSGGSSTDTQYF. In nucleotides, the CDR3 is TGCGCCAGCAGCGTCGCCGGGACTAGCGGGGGGAGCAGTACAGATACGCAGTATTTT.

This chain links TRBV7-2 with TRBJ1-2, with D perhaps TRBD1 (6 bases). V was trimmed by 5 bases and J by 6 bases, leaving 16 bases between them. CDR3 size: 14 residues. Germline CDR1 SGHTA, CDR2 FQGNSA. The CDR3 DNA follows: TGTGCCAGCAGCGCAATCAGGGGCGGACATGGCTACACCTTC. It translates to CASSAIRGGHGYTF.

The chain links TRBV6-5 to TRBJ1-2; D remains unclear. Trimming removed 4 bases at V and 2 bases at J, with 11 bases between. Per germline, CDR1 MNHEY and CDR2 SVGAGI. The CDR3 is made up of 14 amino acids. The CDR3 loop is CASSSGFGNYGYTF. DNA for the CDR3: TGTGCCAGCAGTTCCGGGTTCGGGAACTATGGCTACACCTTC.

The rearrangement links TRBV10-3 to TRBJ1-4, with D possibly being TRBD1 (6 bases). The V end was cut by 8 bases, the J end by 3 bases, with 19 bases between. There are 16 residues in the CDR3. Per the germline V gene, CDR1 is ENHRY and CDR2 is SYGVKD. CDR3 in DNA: TGTGCCATCGGTGGTGCAGTCGGGACACCTAATGAAAAACTGTTTTTT. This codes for CAIGGAVGTPNEKLFF.

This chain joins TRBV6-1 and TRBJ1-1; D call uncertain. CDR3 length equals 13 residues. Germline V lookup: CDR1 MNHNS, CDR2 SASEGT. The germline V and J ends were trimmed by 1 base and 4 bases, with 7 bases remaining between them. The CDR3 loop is CASSEGGVTEAFF. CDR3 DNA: TGTGCCAGCAGTGAAGGCGGAGTCACTGAAGCTTTCTTT.

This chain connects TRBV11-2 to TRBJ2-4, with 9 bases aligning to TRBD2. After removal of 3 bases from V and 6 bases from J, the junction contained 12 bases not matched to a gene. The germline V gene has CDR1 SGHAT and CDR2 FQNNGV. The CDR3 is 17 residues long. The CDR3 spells CASSLIFAGGPGNIQYF. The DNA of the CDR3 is TGTGCCAGCAGCTTGATATTCGCGGGAGGGCCCGGAAACATTCAGTACTTC.

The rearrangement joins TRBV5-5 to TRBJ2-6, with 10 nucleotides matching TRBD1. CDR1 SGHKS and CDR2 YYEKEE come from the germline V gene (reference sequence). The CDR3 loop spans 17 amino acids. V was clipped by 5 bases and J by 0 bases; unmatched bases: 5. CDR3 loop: CASSSGTGDSGANVLTF. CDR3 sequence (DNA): TGTGCCAGCAGTTCCGGGACAGGGGACTCTGGGGCCAACGTCCTGACTTTC.

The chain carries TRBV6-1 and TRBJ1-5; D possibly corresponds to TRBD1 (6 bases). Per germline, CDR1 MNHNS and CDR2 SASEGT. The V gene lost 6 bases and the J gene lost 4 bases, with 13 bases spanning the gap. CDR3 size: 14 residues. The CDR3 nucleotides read TGTGCCAGCAGACTCGACAGGTCGAATCAGCCCCAGCATTTT. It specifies CASRLDRSNQPQHF.

The CDR3 loop is CASSVVGAGNTGELFF. In DNA form, the CDR3 reads TGTGCCAGCAGCGTAGTGGGGGCCGGGAACACCGGGGAGCTGTTTTTT. The chain uses TRBV9 and TRBJ2-2; possible D gene TRBD1, 6 bases. V was pared by 0 bases and J by 1 base, with 10 bases between. The CDR3 spans 16 residues. Germline V CDR1 and CDR2: SGDLS, YYNGEE. Using reference TRBV9 and TRBJ2-2 for the parts outside the CDR3, the full variable domain is DSGVTQTPKHLITATGQRVTLRCSPRSGDLSVYWYQQSLDQGLQFLIQYYNGEERAKGNILERFSAQQFPDLHSELNLSSLELGDSALYFCASSVVGAGNTGELFFGEGSRLTVL.

The CDR3 is CASSQNGRGETEAFF. CDR3 sequence (DNA): TGCGCCAGCAGCCAGAACGGGAGGGGGGAAACTGAAGCTTTCTTT. This chain links TRBV4-3 with TRBJ1-1, with D perhaps matching TRBD1 (6 bases). Germline CDR1 reads LGHNA; CDR2 reads YSLEER. V shed 3 bases and J shed 5 bases, with 16 bases lying between them. The CDR3 is 15 amino acids.

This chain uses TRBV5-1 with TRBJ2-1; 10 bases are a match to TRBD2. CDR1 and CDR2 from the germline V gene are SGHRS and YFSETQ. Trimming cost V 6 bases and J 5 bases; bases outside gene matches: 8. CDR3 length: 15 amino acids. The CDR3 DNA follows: TGCGCCAGCACCCCGACTAGCGGGTTTAACAATGAGCAGTTCTTC. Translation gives CASTPTSGFNNEQFF.

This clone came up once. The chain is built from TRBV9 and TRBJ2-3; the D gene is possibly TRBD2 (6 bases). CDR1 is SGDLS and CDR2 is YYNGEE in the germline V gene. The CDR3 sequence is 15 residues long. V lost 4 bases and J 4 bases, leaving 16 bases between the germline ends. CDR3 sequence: CASSTGLLISDTQYF. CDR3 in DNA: TGTGCCAGCAGCACTGGACTACTAATATCAGATACGCAGTATTTT.

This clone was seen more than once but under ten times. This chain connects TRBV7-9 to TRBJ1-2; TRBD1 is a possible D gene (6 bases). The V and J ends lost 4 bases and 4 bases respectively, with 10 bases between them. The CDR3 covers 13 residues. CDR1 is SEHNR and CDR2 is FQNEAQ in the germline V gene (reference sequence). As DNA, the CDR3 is TGTGCCAGCAGCTCTCAGGGGCCCTATGGCTACACCTTC. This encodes CASSSQGPYGYTF.

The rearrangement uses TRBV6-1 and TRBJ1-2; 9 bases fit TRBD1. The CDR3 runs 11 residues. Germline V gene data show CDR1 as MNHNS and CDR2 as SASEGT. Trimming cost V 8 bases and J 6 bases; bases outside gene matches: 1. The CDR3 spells CASGTGNGYTF. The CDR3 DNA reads TGTGCCAGCGGGACAGGGAATGGCTACACCTTC.

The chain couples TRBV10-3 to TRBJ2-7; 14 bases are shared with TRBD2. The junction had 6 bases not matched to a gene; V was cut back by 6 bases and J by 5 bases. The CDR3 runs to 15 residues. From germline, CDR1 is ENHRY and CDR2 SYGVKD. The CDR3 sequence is CAIRAGTSGGDEQYF. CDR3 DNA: TGTGCCATCAGGGCCGGGACTAGCGGGGGAGACGAGCAGTACTTC.

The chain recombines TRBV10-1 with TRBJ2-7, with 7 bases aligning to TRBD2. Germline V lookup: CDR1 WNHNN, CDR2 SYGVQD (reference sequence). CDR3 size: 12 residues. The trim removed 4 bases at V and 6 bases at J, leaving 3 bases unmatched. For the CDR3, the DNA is TGCGCCAGCAGTGGGACGGGAGGCGAGCAGTACTTC. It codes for CASSGTGGEQYF.